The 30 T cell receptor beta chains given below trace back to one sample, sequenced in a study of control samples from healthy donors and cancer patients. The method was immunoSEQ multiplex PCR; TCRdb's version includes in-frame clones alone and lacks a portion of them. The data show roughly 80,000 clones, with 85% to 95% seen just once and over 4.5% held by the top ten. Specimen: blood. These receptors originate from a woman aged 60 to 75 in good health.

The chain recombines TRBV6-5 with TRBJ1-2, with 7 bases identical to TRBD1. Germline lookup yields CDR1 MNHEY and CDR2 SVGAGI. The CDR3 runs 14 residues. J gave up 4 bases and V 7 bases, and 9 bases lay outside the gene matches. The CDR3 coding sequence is TGTGCCAGCATCGAGGACAGGATTTCCTATGGCTACACCTTC. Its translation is CASIEDRISYGYTF.

CDR3 in amino acids: CATSRDQSVGNRGDQYF. As DNA, the CDR3 is TGTGCCACCAGCAGAGATCAGTCGGTTGGGAACCGGGGGGACCAGTACTTC. The chain recombines TRBV15 with TRBJ2-5, with 7 bases fitting TRBD2. The CDR3 sequence is 17 residues long. The V gene's germline CDR1 is LNHNV and CDR2 YYDKDF (reference sequence). V was clipped by 0 bases and J by 10 bases; unmatched bases: 17.

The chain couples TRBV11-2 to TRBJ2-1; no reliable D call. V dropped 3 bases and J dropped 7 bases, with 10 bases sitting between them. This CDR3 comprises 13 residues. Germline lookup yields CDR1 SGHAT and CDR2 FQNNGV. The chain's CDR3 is CASSLAPVNEQFF. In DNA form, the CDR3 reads TGTGCCAGCAGCTTGGCGCCGGTGAATGAGCAGTTCTTC.

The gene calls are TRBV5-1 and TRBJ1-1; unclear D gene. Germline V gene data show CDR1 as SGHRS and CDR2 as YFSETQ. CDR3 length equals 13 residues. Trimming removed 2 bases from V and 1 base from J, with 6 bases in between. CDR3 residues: CASSLAGNTEAFF. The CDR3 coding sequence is TGCGCCAGCAGCTTAGCGGGGAACACTGAAGCTTTCTTT. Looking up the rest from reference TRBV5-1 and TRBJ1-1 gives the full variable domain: KAGVTQTPRYLIKTRGQQVTLSCSPISGHRSVSWYQQTPGQGLQFLFEYFSETQRNKGNFPGRFSGRQFSNSRSEMNVSTLELGDSALYLCASSLAGNTEAFFGQGTRLTVV.

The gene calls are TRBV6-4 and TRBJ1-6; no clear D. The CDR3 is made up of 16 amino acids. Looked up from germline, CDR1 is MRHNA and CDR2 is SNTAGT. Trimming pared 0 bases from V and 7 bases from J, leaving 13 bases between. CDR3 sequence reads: CASSDSAAVGNSPLHF. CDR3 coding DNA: TGTGCCAGCAGTGACTCGGCCGCCGTGGGGAATTCACCCCTCCACTTT.

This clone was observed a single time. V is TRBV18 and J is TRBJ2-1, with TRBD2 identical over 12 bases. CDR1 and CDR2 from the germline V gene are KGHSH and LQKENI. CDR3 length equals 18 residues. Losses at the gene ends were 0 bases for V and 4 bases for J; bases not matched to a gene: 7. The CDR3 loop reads CASSPPGTSGRHYNEQFF. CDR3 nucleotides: TGTGCCAGCTCACCACCGGGAACTAGCGGGAGGCATTACAATGAGCAGTTCTTC.

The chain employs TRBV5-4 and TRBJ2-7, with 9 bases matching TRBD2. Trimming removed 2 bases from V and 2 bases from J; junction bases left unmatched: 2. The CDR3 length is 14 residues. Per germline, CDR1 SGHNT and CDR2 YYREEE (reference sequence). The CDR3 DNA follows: TGTGCCAGCAGCTTCCTAGCGGGACCCTACGAGCAGTACTTC. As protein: CASSFLAGPYEQYF. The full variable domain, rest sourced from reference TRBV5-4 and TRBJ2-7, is ETGVTQSPTHLIKTRGQQVTLRCSSQSGHNTVSWYQQALGQGPQFIFQYYREEENGRGNFPPRFSGLQFPNYSSELNVNALELDDSALYLCASSFLAGPYEQYFGPGTRLTVT.

The CDR3 loop reads CASSITTGEAFF. In DNA, the CDR3 is TGTGCCAGCAGTATCACTACGGGTGAAGCTTTCTTT. The gene calls are TRBV28 and TRBJ1-1; D is uncertain. Trimming left V 5 bases short and J 7 bases short, with 11 bases between. Germline V gene sequence: CDR1 MDHEN, CDR2 SYDVKM. CDR3 length: 12 amino acids.

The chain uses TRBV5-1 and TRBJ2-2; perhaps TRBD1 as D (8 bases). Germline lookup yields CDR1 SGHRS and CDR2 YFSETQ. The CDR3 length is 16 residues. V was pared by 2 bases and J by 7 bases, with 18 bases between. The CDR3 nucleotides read TGCGCCAGCAGCTTCCCCCCACAGGGGGGGGGCGGGGAGCTGTTTTTT. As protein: CASSFPPQGGGGELFF.

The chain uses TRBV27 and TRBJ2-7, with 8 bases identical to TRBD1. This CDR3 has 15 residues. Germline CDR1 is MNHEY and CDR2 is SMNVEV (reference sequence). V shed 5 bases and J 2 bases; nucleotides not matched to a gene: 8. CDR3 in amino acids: CASSTRRQGTYEQYF. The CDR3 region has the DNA TGTGCCAGCAGTACCCGGAGACAGGGGACCTACGAGCAGTACTTC.

The CDR3 loop is CASRQWDRPYEQYF. CDR3 sequence (DNA): TGTGCCAGCAGACAATGGGACAGGCCCTACGAGCAGTACTTC. The V gene is TRBV27, the J gene TRBJ2-7; TRBD1 matches 8 bases. This CDR3 contains 14 residues. Germline CDR1 reads MNHEY; CDR2 reads SMNVEV (reference sequence). The trim removed 6 bases at V and 2 bases at J, leaving 6 bases unmatched.

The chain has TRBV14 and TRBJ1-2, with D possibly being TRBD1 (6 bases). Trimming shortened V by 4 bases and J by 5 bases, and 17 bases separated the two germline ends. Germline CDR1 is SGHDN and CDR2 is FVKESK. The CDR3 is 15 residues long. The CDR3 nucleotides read TGTGCCAGCAGCCCTAAAGTCGGGGGCCAATATGGCTACACCTTC. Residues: CASSPKVGGQYGYTF.

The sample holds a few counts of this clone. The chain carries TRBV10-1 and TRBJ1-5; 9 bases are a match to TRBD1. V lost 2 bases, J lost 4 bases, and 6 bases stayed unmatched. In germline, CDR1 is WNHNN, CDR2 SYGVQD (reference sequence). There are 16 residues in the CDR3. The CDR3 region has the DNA TGCGCCAGCAGTGAGGGGGGACAGGGACAAAATCAGCCCCAGCATTTT. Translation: CASSEGGQGQNQPQHF.

The CDR3 sequence is CASSIWPGYTF. The CDR3 bases are TGTGCCAGTAGTATATGGCCCGGCTACACCTTC. This rearrangement joins TRBV19 to TRBJ1-2; the D is unclear. The germline CDR1 and CDR2 sequences are LNHDA and SQIVND (reference sequence). V lost 2 bases, J lost 8 bases, and 6 bases lay in between. The CDR3 is made up of 11 amino acids. Variable domain in full (rest from reference TRBV19 and TRBJ1-2): DGGITQSPKYLFRKEGQNVTLSCEQNLNHDAMYWYRQDPGQGLRLIYYSQIVNDFQKGDIAEGYSVSREKKESFPLTVTSAQKNPTAFYLCASSIWPGYTFGSGTRLTVV.

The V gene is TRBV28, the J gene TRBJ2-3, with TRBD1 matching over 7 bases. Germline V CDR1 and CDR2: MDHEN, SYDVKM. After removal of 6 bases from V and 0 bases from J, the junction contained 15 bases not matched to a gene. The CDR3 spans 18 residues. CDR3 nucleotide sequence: TGTGCCAGCAGCACCATGGGACAGACTGATTCTAGCACAGATACGCAGTATTTT. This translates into CASSTMGQTDSSTDTQYF.

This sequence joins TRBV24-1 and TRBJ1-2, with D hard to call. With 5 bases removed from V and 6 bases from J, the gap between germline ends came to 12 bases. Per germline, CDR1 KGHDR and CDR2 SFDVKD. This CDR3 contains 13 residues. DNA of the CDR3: TGTGCCACCAGTGCGGAGCAGGCCCATGGCTACACCTTC. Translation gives CATSAEQAHGYTF.

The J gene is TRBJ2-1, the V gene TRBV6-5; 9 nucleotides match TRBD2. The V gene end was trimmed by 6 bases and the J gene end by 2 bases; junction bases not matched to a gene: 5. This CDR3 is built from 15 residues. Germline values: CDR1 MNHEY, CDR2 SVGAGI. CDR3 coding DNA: TGTGCCAGCAGAAATAGCGGGAGCCCCTACAATGAGCAGTTCTTC. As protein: CASRNSGSPYNEQFF.

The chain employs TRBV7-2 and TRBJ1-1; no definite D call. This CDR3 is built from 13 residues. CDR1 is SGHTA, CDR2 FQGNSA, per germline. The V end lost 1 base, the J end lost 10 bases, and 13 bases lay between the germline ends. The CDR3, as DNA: TGTGCCAGCAGCTTAGTTGGCCGGGTTGTAGCTTTCTTT. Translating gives CASSLVGRVVAFF.

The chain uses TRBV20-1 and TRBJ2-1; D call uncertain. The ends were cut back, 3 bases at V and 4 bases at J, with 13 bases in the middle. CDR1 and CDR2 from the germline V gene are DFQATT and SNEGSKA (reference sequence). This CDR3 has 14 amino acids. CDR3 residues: CSASQAALYNEQFF. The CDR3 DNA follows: TGCAGTGCTAGTCAGGCAGCCTTATACAATGAGCAGTTCTTC.

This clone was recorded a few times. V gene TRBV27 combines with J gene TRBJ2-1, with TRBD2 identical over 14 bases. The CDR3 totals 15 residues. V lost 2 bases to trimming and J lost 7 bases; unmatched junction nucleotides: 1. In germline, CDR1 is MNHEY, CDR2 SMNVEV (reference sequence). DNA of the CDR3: TGTGCCAGCAGTTTAGGGACTAGCGGGAGAAATGAGCAGTTCTTC. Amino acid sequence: CASSLGTSGRNEQFF.

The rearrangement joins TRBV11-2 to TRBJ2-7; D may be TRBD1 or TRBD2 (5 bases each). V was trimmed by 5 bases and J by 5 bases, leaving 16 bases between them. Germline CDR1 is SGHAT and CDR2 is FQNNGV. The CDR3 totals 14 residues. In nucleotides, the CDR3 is TGTGCCAGCAGCGTGGGCCGGGACCCGAACGAGCAGTACTTC. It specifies CASSVGRDPNEQYF.

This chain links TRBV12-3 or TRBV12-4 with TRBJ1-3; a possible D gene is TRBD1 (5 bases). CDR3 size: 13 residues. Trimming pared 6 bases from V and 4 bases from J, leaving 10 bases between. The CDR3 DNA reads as TGTGCCAGCAGCAGGGACCTCGGAAACACCATATATTTT. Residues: CASSRDLGNTIYF.

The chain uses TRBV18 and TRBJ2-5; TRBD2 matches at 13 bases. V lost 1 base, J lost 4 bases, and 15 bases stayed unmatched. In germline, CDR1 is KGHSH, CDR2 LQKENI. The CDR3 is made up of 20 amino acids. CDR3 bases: TGTGCCAGCTCACCACAAGCGCCAGGGAGGACTAGCGGGAGAAGAGAGACCCAGTACTTC. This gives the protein CASSPQAPGRTSGRRETQYF.

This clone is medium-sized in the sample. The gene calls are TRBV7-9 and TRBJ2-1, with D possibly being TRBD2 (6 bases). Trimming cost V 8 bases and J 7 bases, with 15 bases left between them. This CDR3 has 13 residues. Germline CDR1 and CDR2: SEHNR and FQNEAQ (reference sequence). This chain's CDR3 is CASRREGFNEQFF. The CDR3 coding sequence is TGTGCCAGCCGGCGGGAAGGTTTTAATGAGCAGTTCTTC.

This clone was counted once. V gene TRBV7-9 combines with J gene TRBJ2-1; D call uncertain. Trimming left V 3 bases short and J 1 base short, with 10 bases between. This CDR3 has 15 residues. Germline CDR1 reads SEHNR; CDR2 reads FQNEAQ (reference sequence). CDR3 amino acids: CASSFGGSSYNEQFF. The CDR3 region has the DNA TGTGCCAGCAGCTTCGGTGGCTCGTCCTACAATGAGCAGTTCTTC.

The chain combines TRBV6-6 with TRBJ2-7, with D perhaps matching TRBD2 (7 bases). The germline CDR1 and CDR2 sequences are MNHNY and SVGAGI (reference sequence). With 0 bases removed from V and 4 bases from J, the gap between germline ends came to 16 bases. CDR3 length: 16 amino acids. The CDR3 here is CASSYSGAGDIYEQYF. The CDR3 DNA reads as TGTGCCAGCAGTTACTCGGGGGCGGGAGATATTTACGAGCAGTACTTC.

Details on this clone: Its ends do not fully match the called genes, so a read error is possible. CDR3 amino acids: CASSLGLYNEQFF. The CDR3 region has the DNA TGTGCTAGCAGCTTAGGACTATACAATGAGCAGTTCTTC. The chain employs TRBV7-7 and TRBJ2-1; possible D gene TRBD2, 6 bases. The CDR3 consists of 13 residues. Germline CDR1 reads SSHAT; CDR2 reads FNYEAQ (reference sequence).

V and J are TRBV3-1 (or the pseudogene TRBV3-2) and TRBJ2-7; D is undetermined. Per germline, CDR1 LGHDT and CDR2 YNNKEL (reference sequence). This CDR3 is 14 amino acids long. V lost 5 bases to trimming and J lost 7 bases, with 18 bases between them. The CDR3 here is CASSVRVAASEQYF. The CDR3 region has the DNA TGTGCCAGCAGCGTCAGAGTAGCCGCGAGTGAGCAGTACTTC.

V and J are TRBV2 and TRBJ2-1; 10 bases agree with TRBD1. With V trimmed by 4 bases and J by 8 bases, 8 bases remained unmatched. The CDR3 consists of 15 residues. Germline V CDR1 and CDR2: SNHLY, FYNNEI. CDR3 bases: TGTGCCAGCAGTGGAAGACAGGGGGCGCGAGATGAGCAGTTCTTC. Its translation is CASSGRQGARDEQFF.

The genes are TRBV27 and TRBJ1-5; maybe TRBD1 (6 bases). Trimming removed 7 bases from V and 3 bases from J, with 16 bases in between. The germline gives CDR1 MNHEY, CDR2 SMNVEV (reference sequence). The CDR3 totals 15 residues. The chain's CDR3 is CASTRNGQLNQPQHF. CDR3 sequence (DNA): TGTGCCAGCACCCGTAACGGACAGCTCAATCAGCCCCAGCATTTT.